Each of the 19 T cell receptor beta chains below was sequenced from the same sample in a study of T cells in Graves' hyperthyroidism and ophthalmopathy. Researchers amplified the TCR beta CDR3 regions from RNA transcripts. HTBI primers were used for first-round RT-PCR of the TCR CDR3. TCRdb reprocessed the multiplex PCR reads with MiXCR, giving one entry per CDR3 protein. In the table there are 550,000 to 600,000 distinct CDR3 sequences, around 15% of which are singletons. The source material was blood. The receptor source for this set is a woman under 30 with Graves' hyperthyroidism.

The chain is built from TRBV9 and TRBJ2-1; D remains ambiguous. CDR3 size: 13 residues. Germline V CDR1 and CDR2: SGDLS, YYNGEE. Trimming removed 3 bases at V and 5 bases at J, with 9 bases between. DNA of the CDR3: TGTGCCAGCAGCGGGGCCGCACACAATGAGCAGTTCTTC. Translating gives CASSGAAHNEQFF.

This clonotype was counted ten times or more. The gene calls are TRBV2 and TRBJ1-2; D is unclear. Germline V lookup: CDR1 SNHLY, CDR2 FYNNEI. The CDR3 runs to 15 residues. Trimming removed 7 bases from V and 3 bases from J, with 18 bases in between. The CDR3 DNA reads TGTGCCAGCACCATCCGGCGGGGTTTGGACTATGGCTACACCTTC. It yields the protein CASTIRRGLDYGYTF.

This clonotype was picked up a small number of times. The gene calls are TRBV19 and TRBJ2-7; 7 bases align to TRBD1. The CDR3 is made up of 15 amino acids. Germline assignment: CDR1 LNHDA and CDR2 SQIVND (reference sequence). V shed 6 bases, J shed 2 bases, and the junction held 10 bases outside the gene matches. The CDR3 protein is CASSPSRDRTYEQYF. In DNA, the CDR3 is TGTGCCAGTAGCCCCAGCCGGGACAGAACCTACGAGCAGTACTTC.

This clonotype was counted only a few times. Written as DNA, the CDR3 is TGTGCCAGCAGCCAAGAGTTACTAGCGGGAGAGGCCGGGGAGCTGTTTTTT. It translates to CASSQELLAGEAGELFF. The genes are TRBV4-2 and TRBJ2-2; 11 bases line up with TRBD2. The V and J ends lost 0 bases and 6 bases, in that order; junction bases with no gene match: 6. Germline V lookup: CDR1 LGHNA, CDR2 YNFKEQ. The CDR3 is made up of 17 amino acids.

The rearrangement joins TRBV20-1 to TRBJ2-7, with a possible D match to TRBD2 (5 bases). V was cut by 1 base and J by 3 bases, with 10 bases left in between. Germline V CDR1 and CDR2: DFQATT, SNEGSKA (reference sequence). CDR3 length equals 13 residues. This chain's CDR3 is CSARGRKDYEQYF. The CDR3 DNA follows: TGCAGTGCTAGAGGGAGGAAAGACTACGAGCAGTACTTC.

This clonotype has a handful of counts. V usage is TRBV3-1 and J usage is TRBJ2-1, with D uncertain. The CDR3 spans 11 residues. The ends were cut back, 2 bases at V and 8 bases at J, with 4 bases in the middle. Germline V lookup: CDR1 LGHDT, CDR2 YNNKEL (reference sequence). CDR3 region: CASSQRHEQFF. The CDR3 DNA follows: TGTGCCAGCAGCCAACGGCATGAGCAGTTCTTC.

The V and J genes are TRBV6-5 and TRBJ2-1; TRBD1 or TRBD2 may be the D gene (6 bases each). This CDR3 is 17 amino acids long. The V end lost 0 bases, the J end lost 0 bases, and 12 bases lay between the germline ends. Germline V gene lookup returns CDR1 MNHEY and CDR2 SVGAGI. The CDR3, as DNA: TGTGCCAGCAGTTACTCTTTAGGGGGGAACTCCTACAATGAGCAGTTCTTC. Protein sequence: CASSYSLGGNSYNEQFF.

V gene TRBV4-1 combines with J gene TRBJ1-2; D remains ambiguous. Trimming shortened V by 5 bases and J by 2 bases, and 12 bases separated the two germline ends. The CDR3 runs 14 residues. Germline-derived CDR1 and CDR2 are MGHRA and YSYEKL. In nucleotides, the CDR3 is TGCGCCAGCAGCTCCGACCACACGAACTATGGCTACACCTTC. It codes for CASSSDHTNYGYTF.

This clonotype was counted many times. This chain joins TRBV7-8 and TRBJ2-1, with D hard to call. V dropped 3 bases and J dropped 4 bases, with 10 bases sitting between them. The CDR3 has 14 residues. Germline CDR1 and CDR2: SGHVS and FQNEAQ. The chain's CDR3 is CASSFSGSYNEQFF. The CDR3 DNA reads TGTGCCAGCAGCTTTTCAGGCTCTTACAATGAGCAGTTCTTC.

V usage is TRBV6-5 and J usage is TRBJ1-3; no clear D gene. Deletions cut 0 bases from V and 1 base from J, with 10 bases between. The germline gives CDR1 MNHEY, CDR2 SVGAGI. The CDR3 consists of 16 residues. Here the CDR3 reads CASSYSGSWSGNTIYF. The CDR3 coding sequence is TGTGCCAGCAGTTACTCTGGCAGTTGGTCTGGAAACACCATATATTTT.

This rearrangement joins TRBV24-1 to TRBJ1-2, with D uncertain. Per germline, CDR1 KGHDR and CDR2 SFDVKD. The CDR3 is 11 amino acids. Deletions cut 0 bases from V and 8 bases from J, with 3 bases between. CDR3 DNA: TGTGCCACCAGTGATTTGGGGGGCTACACCTTC. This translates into CATSDLGGYTF.

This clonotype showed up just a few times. This CDR3 is CASSQVKVGRTHGNTIYF. In DNA, the CDR3 is TGTGCCAGCAGCCAAGTTAAAGTGGGCAGGACCCATGGAAACACCATATATTTT. The chain links TRBV14 to TRBJ1-3; D remains ambiguous. The V gene's germline CDR1 is SGHDN and CDR2 FVKESK. The CDR3 runs 18 residues. V dropped 1 base and J dropped 3 bases, with 19 bases sitting between them.

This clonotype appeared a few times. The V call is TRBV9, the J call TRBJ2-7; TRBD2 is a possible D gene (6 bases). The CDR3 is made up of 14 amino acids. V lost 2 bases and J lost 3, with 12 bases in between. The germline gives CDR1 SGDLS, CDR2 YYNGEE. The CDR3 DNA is TGTGCCAGCAGCGTTGGCGCGGGGCTCTACGAGCAGTACTTC. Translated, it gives CASSVGAGLYEQYF.

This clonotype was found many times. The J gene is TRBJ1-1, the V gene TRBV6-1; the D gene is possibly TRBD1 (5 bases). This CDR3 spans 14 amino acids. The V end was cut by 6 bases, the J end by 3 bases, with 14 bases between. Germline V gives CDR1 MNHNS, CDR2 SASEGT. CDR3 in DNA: TGTGCCAGCAGCCACGGGGGTATGGACACTGAAGCTTTCTTT. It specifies CASSHGGMDTEAFF.

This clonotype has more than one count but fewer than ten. The chain's CDR3 is CASSIVWRGGDDEQFF. As DNA, the CDR3 is TGTGCCAGTAGTATAGTGTGGCGGGGGGGCGACGATGAGCAGTTCTTC. This chain uses TRBV19 with TRBJ2-1; 9 bases line up with TRBD2. The V segment lost 1 base and the J segment 8 bases; nucleotides outside the gene matches: 9. This CDR3 has 16 residues. Germline CDR1 is LNHDA and CDR2 is SQIVND (reference sequence).

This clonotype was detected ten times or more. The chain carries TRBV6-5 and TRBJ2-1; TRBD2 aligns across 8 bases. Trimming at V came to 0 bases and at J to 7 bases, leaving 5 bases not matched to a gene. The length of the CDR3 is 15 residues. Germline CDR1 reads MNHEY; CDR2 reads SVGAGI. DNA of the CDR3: TGTGCCAGCAGTTACTCACGGGGGGGTAATAATGAGCAGTTCTTC. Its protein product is CASSYSRGGNNEQFF.

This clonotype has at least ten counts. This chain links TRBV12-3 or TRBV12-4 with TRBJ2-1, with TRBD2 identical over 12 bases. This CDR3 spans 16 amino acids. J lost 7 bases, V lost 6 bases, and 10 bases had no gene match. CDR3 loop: CASRPLAGGPGNEQFF. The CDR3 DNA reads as TGTGCCAGCAGACCCCTAGCGGGAGGGCCGGGTAATGAGCAGTTCTTC.

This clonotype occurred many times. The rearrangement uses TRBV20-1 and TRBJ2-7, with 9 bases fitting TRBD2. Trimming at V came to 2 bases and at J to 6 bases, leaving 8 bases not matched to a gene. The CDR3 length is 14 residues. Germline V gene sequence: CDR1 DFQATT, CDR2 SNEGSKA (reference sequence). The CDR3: CSARTSGGTSEQYF. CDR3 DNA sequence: TGCAGTGCTAGAACGAGCGGGGGGACCTCCGAGCAGTACTTC.

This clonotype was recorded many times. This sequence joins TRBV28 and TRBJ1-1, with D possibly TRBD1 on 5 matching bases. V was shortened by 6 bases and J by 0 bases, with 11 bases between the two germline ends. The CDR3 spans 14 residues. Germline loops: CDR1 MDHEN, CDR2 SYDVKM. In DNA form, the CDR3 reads TGTGCCAGCAGCCCTGGGACGGTGAACACTGAAGCTTTCTTT. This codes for CASSPGTVNTEAFF.